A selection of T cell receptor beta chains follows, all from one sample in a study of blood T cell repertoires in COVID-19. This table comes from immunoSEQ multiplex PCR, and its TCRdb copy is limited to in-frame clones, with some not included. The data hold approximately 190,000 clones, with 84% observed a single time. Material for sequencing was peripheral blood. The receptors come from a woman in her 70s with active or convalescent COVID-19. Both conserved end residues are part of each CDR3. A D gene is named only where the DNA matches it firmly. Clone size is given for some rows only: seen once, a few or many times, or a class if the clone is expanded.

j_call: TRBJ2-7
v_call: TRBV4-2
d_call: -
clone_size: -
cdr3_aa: CASSQDLLVGAEYF
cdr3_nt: TGTGCCAGCAGCCAAGATTTACTCGTCGGAGCAGAGTACTTC

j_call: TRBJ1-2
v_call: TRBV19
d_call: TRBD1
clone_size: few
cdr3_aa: CASSIQGARGYTF
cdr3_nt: TGTGCCAGTAGTATACAGGGGGCTCGAGGCTACACCTTC

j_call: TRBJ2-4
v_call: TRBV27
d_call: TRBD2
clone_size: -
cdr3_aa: CASSTFGLAIGSQKNIQYF
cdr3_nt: TGTGCCAGCAGTACCTTCGGACTAGCTATAGGTAGCCAAAAAAACATTCAGTACTTC

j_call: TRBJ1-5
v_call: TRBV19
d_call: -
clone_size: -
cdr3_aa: CASSIDRGSNQPQHF
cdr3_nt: TGTGCCAGTAGTATAGATCGGGGGAGCAATCAGCCCCAGCATTTT

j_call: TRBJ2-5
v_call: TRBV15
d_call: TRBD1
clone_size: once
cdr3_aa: CATSRTGGYETQYF
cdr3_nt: TGTGCCACCAGCAGAACAGGGGGCTATGAGACCCAGTACTTC

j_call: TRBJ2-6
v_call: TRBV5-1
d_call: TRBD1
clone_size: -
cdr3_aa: CASSTDRGAGANVLTF
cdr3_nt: TGCGCCAGCAGCACCGACAGGGGAGCTGGGGCCAACGTCCTGACTTTC

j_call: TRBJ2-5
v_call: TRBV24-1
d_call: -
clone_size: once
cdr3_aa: CATSDFDGSRETQYF
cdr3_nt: TGTGCCACCAGTGATTTTGACGGGAGTCGGGAGACCCAGTACTTC

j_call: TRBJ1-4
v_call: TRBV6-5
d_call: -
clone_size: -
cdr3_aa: CASRGGSNEKLFF
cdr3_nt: TGTGCCAGCAGGGGGGGATCTAATGAAAAACTGTTTTTT

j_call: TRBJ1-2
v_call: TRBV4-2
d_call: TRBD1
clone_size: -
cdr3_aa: CASTSGGSGGYTF
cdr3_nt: TGTGCCAGCACTTCAGGGGGCTCGGGTGGCTACACCTTC

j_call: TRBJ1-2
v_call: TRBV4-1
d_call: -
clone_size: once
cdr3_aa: CASSQATGIGGYTF
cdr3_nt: TGCGCCAGCAGCCAAGCCACAGGGATCGGTGGCTACACCTTC

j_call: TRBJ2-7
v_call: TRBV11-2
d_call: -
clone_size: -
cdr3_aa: CASSSLRESDEQYF
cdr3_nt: TGTGCCAGCAGCTCTTTAAGGGAGTCGGACGAGCAGTACTTC

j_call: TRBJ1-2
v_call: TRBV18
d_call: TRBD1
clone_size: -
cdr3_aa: CASSPSGITGGGTLYGYTF
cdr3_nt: TGTGCCAGCTCACCATCGGGGATAACAGGGGGCGGCACTCTCTATGGCTACACCTTC

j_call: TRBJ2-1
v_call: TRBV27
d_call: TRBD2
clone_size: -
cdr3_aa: CASSFDGRASNEQFF
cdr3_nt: TGTGCCAGCAGTTTTGACGGGAGGGCCAGTAATGAGCAGTTCTTC

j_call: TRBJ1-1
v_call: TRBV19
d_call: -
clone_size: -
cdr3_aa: CASRVPREAFF
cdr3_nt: TGTGCCAGTAGAGTCCCGCGTGAAGCTTTCTTT

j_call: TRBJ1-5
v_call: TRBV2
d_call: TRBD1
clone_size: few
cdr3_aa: CASRRDRGNQPQHF
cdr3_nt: TGTGCCAGCAGGAGGGACAGGGGAAATCAGCCCCAGCATTTT

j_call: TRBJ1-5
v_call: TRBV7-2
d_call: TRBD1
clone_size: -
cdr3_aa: CASSSPDRGHWQPQHF
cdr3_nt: TGTGCCAGCAGCTCGCCGGACAGGGGGCATTGGCAGCCCCAGCATTTT